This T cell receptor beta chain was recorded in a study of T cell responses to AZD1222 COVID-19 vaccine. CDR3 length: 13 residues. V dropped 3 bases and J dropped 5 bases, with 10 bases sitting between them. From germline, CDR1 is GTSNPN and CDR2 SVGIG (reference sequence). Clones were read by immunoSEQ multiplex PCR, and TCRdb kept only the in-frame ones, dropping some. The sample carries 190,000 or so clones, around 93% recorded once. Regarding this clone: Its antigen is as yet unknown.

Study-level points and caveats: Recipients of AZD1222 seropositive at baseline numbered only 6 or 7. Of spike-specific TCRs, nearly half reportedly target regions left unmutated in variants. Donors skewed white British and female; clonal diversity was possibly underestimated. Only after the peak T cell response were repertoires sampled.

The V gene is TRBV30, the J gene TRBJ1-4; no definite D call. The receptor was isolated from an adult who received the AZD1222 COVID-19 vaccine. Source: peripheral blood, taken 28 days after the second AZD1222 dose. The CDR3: CAWSQQRNEKLFF. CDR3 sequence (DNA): TGTGCCTGGAGCCAACAGCGGAATGAAAAACTGTTTTTT. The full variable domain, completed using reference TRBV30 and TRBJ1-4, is SQTIHQWPATLVQPVGSPLSLECTVEGTSNPNLYWYRQAAGRGLQLLFYSVGIGQISSEVPQNLSASRPQDRQFILSSKKLLLSDSGFYLCAWSQQRNEKLFFGSGTQLSVL.